Below are 9 T cell receptor beta chains sequenced from a single sample in a study of blood T cell repertoires in COVID-19. Assay used: immunoSEQ multiplex PCR; TCRdb lists only in-frame clones, some missing. The sample has about 190,000 clones, nearly 90% seen once. The sample consisted of peripheral blood. These TCRs come from a man between 60 and 70 years old with active or convalescent COVID-19.

This clone was observed a single time. V is TRBV11-2 and J is TRBJ2-3, with TRBD1 identical over 7 bases. Germline lookup yields CDR1 SGHAT and CDR2 FQNNGV. Germline trimming cut 4 bases from V and 2 bases from J; bases unmatched to any gene: 3. This CDR3 contains 14 residues. CDR3 DNA sequence: TGTGCCAGCAGCTCGACAGGGTTCACAGATACGCAGTATTTT. It translates to CASSSTGFTDTQYF.

V and J are TRBV7-9 and TRBJ1-4, with 10 bases matching TRBD1. J lost 3 bases, V lost 1 base, and 5 bases had no gene match. This CDR3 comprises 17 residues. The V gene's germline CDR1 is SEHNR and CDR2 FQNEAQ (reference sequence). The CDR3 DNA is TGTGCCAGCAGCTTAGGACAGGGGGCGCGTGCTAATGAAAAACTGTTTTTT. It yields the protein CASSLGQGARANEKLFF.

This chain uses TRBV5-6 with TRBJ1-1; D unclear. The V gene lost 8 bases and the J gene lost 0 bases, with 11 bases spanning the gap. Germline assignment: CDR1 SGHDT and CDR2 YYEEEE. The CDR3 totals 13 residues. CDR3 bases: TGTGCCAGTTCGGAGGTGGTGAACACTGAAGCTTTCTTT. This codes for CASSEVVNTEAFF.

The CDR3 region has the DNA TGTGCCATCAGTGAGTCGGAGCGGCCCCCAGGAGAGACCCAGTACTTC. This codes for CAISESERPPGETQYF. This chain uses TRBV10-3 with TRBJ2-5, with D possibly TRBD2 on 5 matching bases. V was clipped by 0 bases and J by 4 bases, with 15 bases between them. The V gene's germline CDR1 is ENHRY and CDR2 SYGVKD. The CDR3 has 16 residues.

This clone was picked up a small number of times. Germline is not matched at one junction end, which may reflect a read error. This chain uses TRBV14 with TRBJ1-3, with a possible D match to TRBD1 (6 bases). The CDR3 extends over 15 amino acids. CDR1 SGHDN and CDR2 FVKESK come from the germline V gene. CDR3 nucleotide sequence: TGTGCCAGCAGCCCGACAGGATTGGCTGGGAACACCATATATTTT. It specifies CASSPTGLAGNTIYF.

The chain links TRBV6-5 to TRBJ2-7; 9 nucleotides align to TRBD1. This CDR3 spans 15 amino acids. The trim removed 5 bases at V and 4 bases at J, leaving 9 bases unmatched. Germline lookup yields CDR1 MNHEY and CDR2 SVGAGI. The CDR3 DNA is TGTGCCAGCAGTCTCCGCGACAGGGGGGTATACGAGCAGTACTTC. It encodes CASSLRDRGVYEQYF.

The chain combines TRBV5-3 with TRBJ1-2; 7 bases are shared with TRBD1. TRBV5-3 is assigned to the ORF class and has an uncertain function. The V and J ends lost 4 bases and 8 bases, in that order; junction bases with no gene match: 5. CDR3 length: 12 residues. CDR3 DNA: TGTGCCAGAAGCCTGGAAGGGGGCGGCTACACCTTC. The encoded protein is CARSLEGGGYTF.

V gene TRBV7-9 combines with J gene TRBJ1-2; 11 bases are shared with TRBD1. The CDR3 runs 16 residues. Germline V gene lookup returns CDR1 SEHNR and CDR2 FQNEAQ (reference sequence). The V gene end was trimmed by 1 base and the J gene end by 4 bases; junction bases not matched to a gene: 5. CDR3 sequence (DNA): TGTGCCAGCAGCTTAGACGGACAGGGGGCTGGCTATGGCTACACCTTC. Amino acid sequence: CASSLDGQGAGYGYTF.

V is TRBV7-9 and J is TRBJ1-6, with D maybe TRBD1 (6 bases). The CDR3 sequence is 14 residues long. Deletions cut 5 bases from V and 7 bases from J, with 12 bases between. Germline CDR1 is SEHNR and CDR2 is FQNEAQ (reference sequence). CDR3 in DNA: TGTGCCAGCAGCCCCGGGACATTCAATTCACCCCTCCACTTT. It translates to CASSPGTFNSPLHF.